The 2 T cell receptor beta chains listed next were all sequenced from one sample in a study of cytomegalovirus exposure and HLA in healthy donors. PCR amplification relied on 60 Vbeta primers (plus 13 Jbeta primers). Data came from immunoSEQ multiplex PCR; TCRdb stores just in-frame clones and leaves some out. The sample lists roughly 71,000 clones, about 78% occurring once. Sample: PBMCs. These receptors all come from a girl aged 5-17 years in good health and CMV-seropositive.

The chain joins TRBV5-1 to TRBJ2-7, with D unresolved. CDR3 length: 13 residues. Germline CDR1 SGHRS, CDR2 YFSETQ. Between the trimmed V and J ends, which lost 9 bases and 0 bases, there was a span of 13 bases. The CDR3: CATSTSSSYEQYF. CDR3 in DNA: TGCGCCACCTCGACTTCAAGCTCCTACGAGCAGTACTTC.

The chain links TRBV14 to TRBJ2-3; D is uncertain. The CDR3 covers 17 residues. V was shortened by 0 bases and J by 0 bases, with 13 bases between the two germline ends. In germline, CDR1 is SGHDN, CDR2 FVKESK. The CDR3 region has the DNA TGTGCCAGCAGCCAAGATCAGTGGGCCCTCAGCACAGATACGCAGTATTTT. Translated: CASSQDQWALSTDTQYF.